This TCR beta chain was captured in a study of T-cell memory formation after mild COVID-19 (TCRdb year 2021). Regarding the complete study: Most TCR sequence clusters were specific to one of the two donors. Two young, previously healthy adult volunteers, one female and one male, were included in the cohort. T-cell clones expanding and contracting after mild COVID-19 in two donors were tracked by longitudinal TCRalpha and TCRbeta repertoire sequencing.

Comments on this clonotype: Which antigen it targets is not known. Base-call qualities are not available, and no considerably larger clone is one nucleotide away.

Here is what the overall study found, with its caveats: Only a couple of mild cases were covered by the study, and larger cohorts that include severe cases with pre-infection samples were considered necessary. The second-wave clones that peaked on day 37 were not confirmed to be SARS-CoV-2 specific. Contracting CD4+ clones turned up mainly in the CM and EM memory subsets, whereas EMRA was where CD8+ clones were enriched. The detection of some responding clones in pre-infection memory suggests that pre-existing cross-reactive memory T cells joined the SARS-CoV-2 response. Clones contracting from day 15 to 85 had balanced CD4/CD8 phenotypes, while a second wave expanding from day 15 to 37 was biased towards CD4+.

The CDR3, from cysteine to phenylalanine, totals 16 residues. The retained sequence is limited to the CDR3, 48 bases, with the frame set at the first base. CDR1 and CDR2 were assigned from the germline V gene (reference sequence) as LGHDT and YNNKEL. Compared with germline, V lacks 6 bases and J lacks 6 bases; bases without a gene match: 13. Ficoll-Paque density gradient centrifugation was the method used to isolate PBMCs. Sequencing took place on an Illumina NovaSeq 6000. cDNA libraries for TCRalpha and TCRbeta were prepared by 5'RACE using constant-segment primers, with sample barcodes and unique molecular identifiers added. Trizol reagent was used to extract RNA from every sample. The libraries were amplified in two PCR steps, and the second step added a second sample barcode and Illumina TruSeq adapters. Libraries were sequenced on an Illumina NovaSeq with 2 x 150 bp paired-end reads. The published analysis was carried out like this. With migec v1.2.7, reads were demultiplexed and then collapsed into UMI-guided consensus sequences. Using mixcr v2.1.11, the UMI consensuses were aligned to TRA and TRB V and J templates and assembled into clonotypes. A clonotype was counted as expanded or contracted only if both edgeR and NoisET called the change significant, with noise models trained on biological replicates. For edgeR calls, the cutoffs were a false discovery rate-adjusted p below 0.01 and a log2 fold-change threshold of 1. As an exploratory analysis of dynamics, PCA with hierarchical clustering was applied to max-normalized trajectories of the 1000 most abundant clonotypes. Each responding clone was given a CD4 or CD8 phenotype based on the CD4+ and CD8+ repertoires, which had been sequenced separately. TCRdb's own reprocessing of the public reads used fastp at Q25 and MiXCR and kept productive beta chains. Every entry covers one CDR3 protein and lists the most common genes and DNA from its rows. The V and J calls were not made by the authors but by TCRdb's processing. This sample is represented by about 400,000 distinct CDR3 sequences; about 22% of them were singletons. The ten largest clones add up to around 14% of the sample.

Recombination linked TRBV3-1 to TRBJ1-2, with 10 central nucleotides matching TRBD1. Material for sequencing was PBMCs or a T cell subset sorted from them (not recorded which). The source is an adult woman who had mild COVID-19 (a few samples of this study predate the infection). The sample titles of this study are shuffled in the database, so cell type and time point are left out; the donor was told from shared clones. The CDR3 in this case is CASRHTSRDRGDGYTF. The DNA is as follows: TGTGCCAGCAGACACACGAGCCGGGACAGGGGAGATGGCTACACCTTC.